These T cell receptor beta chains were read from a single sample in a study of blood T cell repertoires in COVID-19. Generated by immunoSEQ multiplex PCR, the TCRdb table keeps only in-frame clones and is missing some. The table lists some 290,000 clones, around 87% of them singletons. Sequencing used peripheral blood. These receptors were collected from a woman aged 40 to 55 with COVID-19, enrolled during active disease. The CDR3 runs from the conserved cysteine through the conserved F or W. Each record gives: CDR3 length, V gene, D gene, clone size, J gene, CDR3 DNA, CDR3 protein. A D gene is named only where the DNA matches it firmly. Size is omitted from some rows. Given values are once, few, many or a class for expanded clones.

>14|TRBV7-8|.|.|TRBJ1-2
TGTGCCAGCAGTCCCGACACCGCTAACTATGGCTACACCTTC
CASSPDTANYGYTF
>15|TRBV7-2|TRBD1|.|TRBJ1-2
TGTGCCAGCAGCTTGTCACCGACAGGGGGCAAAGGCTACACCTTC
CASSLSPTGGKGYTF
>16|TRBV27|.|.|TRBJ2-3
TGTGCCAGCGGGCTACAGCGGACCGTAAAGACAGATACGCAGTATTTT
CASGLQRTVKTDTQYF
>12|TRBV28|.|once|TRBJ2-1
TGTGCCAGCAGCGCAGGGTACAATGAGCAGTTCTTC
CASSAGYNEQFF
>17|TRBV5-1|TRBD1|once|TRBJ2-5
TGCGCCAGCAGCCCCGCCGGGACAGGCGGAACGCAAGAGACCCAGTACTTC
CASSPAGTGGTQETQYF
>13|TRBV28|.|.|TRBJ1-2
TGTGCCAGCACAAAGGACAGCTCCTATGGCTACACCTTC
CASTKDSSYGYTF
>14|TRBV6-5|TRBD1|.|TRBJ2-5
TGTGCCAGCAGTTACAGACAGGGGGGGGAGACCCAGTACTTC
CASSYRQGGETQYF
>11|TRBV2|.|.|TRBJ1-1
TGTGCCAGCAGTGAAGGAGATGAAGCTTTCTTT
CASSEGDEAFF
>12|TRBV27|.|.|TRBJ1-5
TGTGCCAGCGCCTCTGGTAGTCAGCCCCAGCATTTT
CASASGSQPQHF
>15|TRBV13|TRBD1|.|TRBJ2-2
TGTGCCAGCAGCTTAGGAGACAGGGACACCGGGGAGCTGTTTTTT
CASSLGDRDTGELFF
>18|TRBV18|TRBD1|.|TRBJ1-2
TGTGCCAGCTCACCAAAGGGTCCCGGGACAGGGACAACCTATGGCTACACCTTC
CASSPKGPGTGTTYGYTF
>12|TRBV28|.|.|TRBJ1-5
TGTGCCAGCAGTTTCGGGAATCAGCCCCAGCATTTT
CASSFGNQPQHF
>15|TRBV4-3|TRBD1|.|TRBJ1-2
TGCGCCAGCAACCCCGGGACAGGGAGAATTTATGGCTACACCTTC
CASNPGTGRIYGYTF
>14|TRBV18|.|few|TRBJ1-5
TGTGCCAGCTCCCGTAGACAGTCCAATCAGCCCCAGCATTTT
CASSRRQSNQPQHF
>13|TRBV7-9|.|once|TRBJ1-5
TGTGCCAGCAGCTTAGGCGGGGAACAGCCCCAGCATTTT
CASSLGGEQPQHF
>12|TRBV5-8|.|.|TRBJ2-1
TGTGCCAGCAGCTTTAGTGTCAATGAGCAGTTCTTC
CASSFSVNEQFF
>17|TRBV27|TRBD2|.|TRBJ2-3
TGTGCCAAGAAGAGAGGCGGGGGGGCTAAATGGACAGATACGCAGTATTTT
CAKKRGGGAKWTDTQYF
>15|TRBV28|.|.|TRBJ1-5
TGTGCCAGCAGTTTATCAGCGGGGGTCAATCAGCCCCAGCATTTT
CASSLSAGVNQPQHF
>15|TRBV3-1/TRBV3-2|TRBD1|.|TRBJ1-2
TGTGCCAGCAGCCAAGATTGGGACAGGGGACATGGCTACACCTTC
CASSQDWDRGHGYTF
>14|TRBV4-1|TRBD1|.|TRBJ1-1
TGCGCCGGTAGGAGGACAGGGACGAACACTGAAGCTTTCTTT
CAGRRTGTNTEAFF
>15|TRBV5-1|.|.|TRBJ2-7
TGCGCCAGCAGCTCTACGGCAGGCGCCTCCTACGAGCAGTACTTC
CASSSTAGASYEQYF
>14|TRBV5-6|TRBD1|.|TRBJ1-4
TGTGCCAGCAGCCTAGGACAGGGCCCTGAAAAACTGTTTTTT
CASSLGQGPEKLFF
>14|TRBV7-6|.|.|TRBJ2-3
TGTGCCAGCACCACAGGGTTTTCAGGAGATACGCAGTATTTT
CASTTGFSGDTQYF
>16|TRBV27|TRBD2|.|TRBJ2-3
TGTGCCAGCAGTTTTGGACTAGCGAGAGGGAACGATACGCAGTATTTT
CASSFGLARGNDTQYF
>14|TRBV5-4|TRBD1|.|TRBJ1-1
TGTGCCAGCAGCGTGGACAGGGGGACCACTGAAGCTTTCTTT
CASSVDRGTTEAFF
>16|TRBV7-9|TRBD1|.|TRBJ1-2
TGTGCCAGCAGCGATCTGGGTGAACAGGGGATATATGGCTACACCTTC
CASSDLGEQGIYGYTF
>15|TRBV6-5|.|.|TRBJ1-5
TGTGCCAGCAGTCAGCGTGTTACTAGCAATCAGCCCCAGCATTTT
CASSQRVTSNQPQHF
>14|TRBV28|TRBD1|few|TRBJ2-5
TGTGCCAGCAGTTATTTACAGGGGCAAGAGACCCAGTACTTC
CASSYLQGQETQYF
>15|TRBV6-2/TRBV6-3|.|.|TRBJ1-2
TGTGCCAGCAGTTTCTACCTACCGGGTCTCTATGGCTACACCTTC
CASSFYLPGLYGYTF
>17|TRBV28|TRBD1|.|TRBJ1-1
TGTGCCAGCAGTTTCCCATTACAGGGGGCAGTAAACACTGAAGCTTTCTTT
CASSFPLQGAVNTEAFF
>13|TRBV7-2|.|.|TRBJ1-4
TGTGCCAGCAGCGGGCAAATTAATGAAAAACTGTTTTTT
CASSGQINEKLFF
>15|TRBV5-4|TRBD2|.|TRBJ2-5
TGTGCCAGCAGCTGGCCGGGACTAGAAAAAGAGACCCAGTACTTC
CASSWPGLEKETQYF
>16|TRBV9|.|.|TRBJ2-5
TGTGCCAGCAGCGTAGCTACGAGGGCCGGACAAGAGACCCAGTACTTC
CASSVATRAGQETQYF
>18|TRBV6-2/TRBV6-3|.|.|TRBJ1-6
TGTGCCAGCAGTTACTCGAGGGCCGCCGAAACCTATAATTCACCCCTCCACTTT
CASSYSRAAETYNSPLHF
>13|TRBV7-2|.|.|TRBJ2-3
TGTGCCAGCAGCTTAGTTCCGTCCGATACGCAGTATTTT
CASSLVPSDTQYF
>13|TRBV15|.|.|TRBJ1-1
TGTGCCACCAGCAGAGCCAGGGGCAATGAAGCTTTCTTT
CATSRARGNEAFF
>14|TRBV6-5|.|few|TRBJ2-7
TGTGCCAGCACCAAGGGCAGGGTAACCGGCGAGCAGTACTTC
CASTKGRVTGEQYF
>14|TRBV19|.|.|TRBJ2-5
TGTGCCAGTAGTATGGGCAGGAACCAAGAGACCCAGTACTTC
CASSMGRNQETQYF
>14|TRBV15|.|.|TRBJ2-3
TGTGCCACCAGCGAGAGGGGGGGAGAACATACGCAGTATTTT
CATSERGGEHTQYF
>14|TRBV18|.|.|TRBJ1-2
TGTGCCAGCTCACCGCTACCAGGGATGCGTGGCTACACCTTC
CASSPLPGMRGYTF
>15|TRBV7-2|.|.|TRBJ2-1
TGTGCCAGCAGCCTGCTAGCATCCTCCTACAATGAGCAGTTCTTC
CASSLLASSYNEQFF
>15|TRBV4-3|.|once|TRBJ1-3
TGCGCCAGCAGCCCGAGTCCCATCTCTGGAAACACCATATATTTT
CASSPSPISGNTIYF
>14|TRBV25-1|.|.|TRBJ1-2
TGTGCCAGCAGTGAACCCGGACTAAACTATGGCTACACCTTC
CASSEPGLNYGYTF
>17|TRBV19|.|.|TRBJ2-1
TGTGCCAGTAGTATAGGCGGCATTTCGCCCTCCTACAATGAGCAGTTCTTC
CASSIGGISPSYNEQFF
>13|TRBV6-2/TRBV6-3|.|.|TRBJ2-7
TGTGCCAGCAGTTACAAACAGCCACCCAGCTGGTACTTC
CASSYKQPPSWYF
>16|TRBV7-2|.|.|TRBJ1-4
TGTGCCAGCAGCTTCGGCAGGGGTACAACTAATGAAAAACTGTTTTTT
CASSFGRGTTNEKLFF
>14|TRBV28|TRBD1|few|TRBJ1-5
TGTGCCAGCAGTTTGGACAGGGGGGGACAGCCCCAGCATTTT
CASSLDRGGQPQHF
>13|TRBV28|TRBD1|once|TRBJ1-2
TGTGCCAGCAGTGACAGGGGGCGGTTTGGCTACACCTTC
CASSDRGRFGYTF
>14|TRBV27|TRBD1|few|TRBJ1-2
TGTGCCAGCAGTTTATCTCAGGGGGCGGATGGCTACACCTTC
CASSLSQGADGYTF
>14|TRBV15|.|once|TRBJ1-2
TGTGCCACCAGCAGAGATCACGGTTCCTATGGCTACACCTTC
CATSRDHGSYGYTF
>14|TRBV5-1|.|.|TRBJ2-2
TGCGCCAGCAGCTTCAGAGGGAACACCGGGGAGCTGTTTTTT
CASSFRGNTGELFF
>15|TRBV5-6|.|.|TRBJ2-5
TGTGCCAGCAGCTTGGTGGCCGGGATCCAAGAGACCCAGTACTTC
CASSLVAGIQETQYF
>15|TRBV7-9|.|.|TRBJ1-1
TGTGCCAGCAGCCCACCCCCCGGGAAGAACACTGAAGCTTTCTTT
CASSPPPGKNTEAFF
>15|TRBV11-3|TRBD2|.|TRBJ2-5
TGTGCCAGCAGCCTCGGACTAGCGGGAGAAGAGACCCAGTACTTC
CASSLGLAGEETQYF
>17|TRBV7-8|.|.|TRBJ1-3
TGTGCCAGCAGACCACTCACGGTTGGAGCGACTGGAAACACCATATATTTT
CASRPLTVGATGNTIYF
>13|TRBV9|.|.|TRBJ2-1
TGTGCCAGCAGCGTGGGCAGAAACAATGAGCAGTTCTTC
CASSVGRNNEQFF
>13|TRBV9|.|.|TRBJ2-7
TGTGCCAGCAGCGTAGAACCTAGTCAAGAGCAGTACTTC
CASSVEPSQEQYF
>14|TRBV14|.|.|TRBJ2-1
TGTGCCAGCAGCCAAGGGGCCCTCTCGGGGGAGCAGTTCTTC
CASSQGALSGEQFF
>14|TRBV7-6|.|.|TRBJ1-1
TGTGCCAGCAGCCAGTTACAGTTGAACACTGAAGCTTTCTTT
CASSQLQLNTEAFF